This T cell receptor (beta chain) appears in the sequencing data of a study of regulatory dendritic cells for organ transplantation. Overall study findings and caveats: Memory T cells were less diverse than naive, with memory CD8+ most oligoclonal.

Of note for this clone: What it recognizes is unknown. A read error may account for a junction end that differs from germline.

Naive CD45RA+ and memory CD45RO+ CD4+ or CD8+ T cells were FACS-sorted. Using immunoSEQ multiplex PCR, the repertoire was profiled, and TCRdb retains in-frame clones only, with some absent. Among under 40,000 clones listed, about nine tenths were seen once. Germline V CDR1 and CDR2: SSHAT, FNYEAQ (reference sequence). CDR3 length: 13 residues. The sequencing input was naive CD8+ T cells from blood. Subset described: CD45RA+ naive T cells. This TCR was sampled from a human donor in good health. The V and J genes are TRBV7-7 and TRBJ1-3; D gene uncertain. CDR3 residues: CASSIDFGNTIYF. CDR3 nucleotide sequence: TGTGCTAGCAGCATTGATTTTGGAAACACCATATATTTT.